The sequence of this T cell receptor beta chain was determined in a study of CD8+ T cells in alopecia areata. Across the whole study: Among treated patients, oral tofacitinib was administered at 5 to 10 mg twice daily. Patients in the study were on tofacitinib for 6 to 18 months, then off it for 6 months. Scalp area affected, as a percentage, set the severity score of treated patients.

cDNA prepared by RNA extraction and subsequent reverse transcription served as the template for sequencing. Sequencing used immunoSEQ multiplex PCR; TCRdb keeps in-frame clones, though not all of them. Among 160,000 or so clones listed, roughly 58% were seen once. Treatment described: oral pan-JAK inhibitor, 5-10 mg twice daily. The sequence derives from a human donor with alopecia areata. The sample here was CD4+ T cells sorted from blood, taken at approximately week 60, from a patient treated with tofacitinib.

The CDR3 is CASSYGDEQYF. For the CDR3, the DNA is TGTGCCAGCAGTTACGGGGACGAGCAGTACTTC. The chain recombines TRBV6-6 with TRBJ2-7; D unresolved. The CDR3 contains 11 residues. Germline assignment: CDR1 MNHNY and CDR2 SVGAGI (reference sequence). Trimming took off 2 bases at V and 5 bases at J, with 4 bases between the two ends.